The clone carrying this T cell receptor (beta chain) has at least ten counts. Antigen unknown. Pregnant or lactating patients and those with other autoimmune diseases or uncontrolled infections were excluded. This sample is part of a study of Graves' ophthalmopathy and Graves' hyperthyroidism. General study results and limits: Most expanded clonotypes from thyroid (those above 0.001 frequency) were also found in blood. Distinction of ophthalmopathy from stable hyperthyroidism by a 13-signature model reached 85% to 90% sensitivity and approximately 81% specificity.

This CDR3 comprises 14 residues. V shed 5 bases and J shed 5 bases, with 15 bases lying between them. Germline V gives CDR1 LNHDA, CDR2 SQIVND (reference sequence). Amplification of the TCR beta CDR3 regions used RNA transcripts (as template). In the first round, RT-PCR was carried out with HTBI primers, and a multiplex PCR formed the second round. Each CDR3 protein gets one entry after TCRdb re-called the multiplex PCR reads with MiXCR. The repertoire holds 650,000 to 900,000 distinct CDR3 sequences, with 40% as singletons. Material for sequencing was peripheral blood. The chain has TRBV19 and TRBJ1-2; D perhaps matches TRBD1 (5 bases). The origin of this receptor is an adult man with Graves' ophthalmopathy. The CDR3 bases are TGTGCCAGTAGTGCCCGGGGACCCTCTTATGGCTACACCTTC. Translated, it gives CASSARGPSYGYTF.